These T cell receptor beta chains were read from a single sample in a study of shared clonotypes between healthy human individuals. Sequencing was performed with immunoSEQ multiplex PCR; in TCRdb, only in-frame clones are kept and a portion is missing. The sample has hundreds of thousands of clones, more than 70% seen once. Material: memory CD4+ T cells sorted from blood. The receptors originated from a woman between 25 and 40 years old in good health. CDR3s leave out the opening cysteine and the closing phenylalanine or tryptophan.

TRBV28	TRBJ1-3	ASSSGQGDGNTIY
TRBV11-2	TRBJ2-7	ASSRYSEQY
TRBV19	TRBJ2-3	ASSIPSGQGADTQY
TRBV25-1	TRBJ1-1	ASSERGFDTEAF
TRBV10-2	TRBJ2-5	ASSDKLRAQY
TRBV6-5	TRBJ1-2	ASSYLQDYGYT
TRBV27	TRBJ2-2	ASSRISGRTNTGELF
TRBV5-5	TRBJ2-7	ASSARRQGTNEQY
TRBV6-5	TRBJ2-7	ASSSRLAGGFYEQY
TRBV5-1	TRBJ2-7	ASSLAGGPYEQY
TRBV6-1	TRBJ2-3	ASSGWGFLGTDTQY
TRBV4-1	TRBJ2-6	ASSHNRDRGANVLT
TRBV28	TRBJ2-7	ASSLPPYEQY
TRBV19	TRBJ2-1	ASSIQGRVNEQF
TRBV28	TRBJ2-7	ASSLRTVYEQY
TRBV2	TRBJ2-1	ASRYGGGSSYNEQF
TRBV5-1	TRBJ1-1	ASSAGDAGIGAF
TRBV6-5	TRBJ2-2	ASRTGAENTGELF
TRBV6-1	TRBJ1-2	ASSDPWGAGRAVGYT
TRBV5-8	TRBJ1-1	ASSSRGQNTEAF
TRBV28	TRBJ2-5	AAGQPKETQY
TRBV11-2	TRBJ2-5	ASSSRIAAETQY
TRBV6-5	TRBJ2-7	ASSYSGERQY
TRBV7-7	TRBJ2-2	ASSSTLIPTGELF
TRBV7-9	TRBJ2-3	ASSLIGTDTQY
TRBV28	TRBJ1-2	ASTDTWTGNYGYT
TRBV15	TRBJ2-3	ATSREWGGTDTQY
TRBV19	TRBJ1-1	ASSMQGGEAF
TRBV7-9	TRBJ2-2	ASSLSLTENTGELF
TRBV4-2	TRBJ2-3	ASSQEGSGGPDTQY
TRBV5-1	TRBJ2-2	ASSWIQRRGSGTGELF
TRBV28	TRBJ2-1	ASSFSGATYNEQF
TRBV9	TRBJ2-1	ASSVEAVVYNEQF
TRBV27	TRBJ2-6	ASGQGGGANVLT
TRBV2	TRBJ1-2	ASIRGVDYGYT
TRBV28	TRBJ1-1	ASSPQGNTEAF
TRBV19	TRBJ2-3	AIQSPLYGSKTDTQY
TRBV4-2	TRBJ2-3	ASSHRRTSGSGEDTQY
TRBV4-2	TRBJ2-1	ASSQDGRASYNEQF
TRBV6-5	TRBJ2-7	ASSLTRDYEQY
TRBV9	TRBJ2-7	ASSVSSRGTYEQY